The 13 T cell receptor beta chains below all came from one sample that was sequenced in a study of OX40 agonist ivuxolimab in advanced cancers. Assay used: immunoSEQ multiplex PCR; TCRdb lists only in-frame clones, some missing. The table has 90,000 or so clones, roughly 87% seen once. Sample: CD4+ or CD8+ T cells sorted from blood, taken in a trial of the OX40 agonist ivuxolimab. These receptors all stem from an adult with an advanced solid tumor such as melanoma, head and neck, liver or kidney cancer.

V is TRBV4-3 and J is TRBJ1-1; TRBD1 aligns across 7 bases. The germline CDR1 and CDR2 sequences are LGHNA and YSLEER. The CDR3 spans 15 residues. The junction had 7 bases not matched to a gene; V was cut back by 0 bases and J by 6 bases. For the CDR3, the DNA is TGCGCCAGCAGCCAAGATCGACAGGGTTCCGCTGAAGCTTTCTTT. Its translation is CASSQDRQGSAEAFF.

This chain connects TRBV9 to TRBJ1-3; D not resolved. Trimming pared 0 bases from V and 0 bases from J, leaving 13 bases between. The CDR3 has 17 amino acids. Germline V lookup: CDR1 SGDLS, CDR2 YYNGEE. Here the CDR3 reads CASSVAGRPPSGNTIYF. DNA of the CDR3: TGTGCCAGCAGCGTAGCGGGCAGGCCTCCCTCTGGAAACACCATATATTTT.

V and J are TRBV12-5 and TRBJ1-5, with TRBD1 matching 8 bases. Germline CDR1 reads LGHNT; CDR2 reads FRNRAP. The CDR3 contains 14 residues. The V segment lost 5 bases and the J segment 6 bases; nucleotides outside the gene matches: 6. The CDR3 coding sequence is TGTGCTAGTGGTGACAGACAGGGGCGTCAGCCCCAGCATTTT. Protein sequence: CASGDRQGRQPQHF.

CDR3 region: CASSLAQADTEAFF. In nucleotides, the CDR3 is TGCGCCAGCAGCTTGGCCCAGGCGGACACTGAAGCTTTCTTT. The chain carries TRBV5-1 and TRBJ1-1, with D hard to call. Germline V gene lookup returns CDR1 SGHRS and CDR2 YFSETQ. The CDR3 loop spans 14 amino acids. With 0 bases removed from V and 3 bases from J, the gap between germline ends came to 9 bases.

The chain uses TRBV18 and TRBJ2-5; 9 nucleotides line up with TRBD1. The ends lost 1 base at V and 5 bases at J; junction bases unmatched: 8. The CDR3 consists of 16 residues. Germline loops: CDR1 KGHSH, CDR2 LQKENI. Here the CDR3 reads CASSPLGTGSGETQYF. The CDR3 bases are TGTGCCAGCTCACCACTTGGGACAGGGTCGGGGGAGACCCAGTACTTC.

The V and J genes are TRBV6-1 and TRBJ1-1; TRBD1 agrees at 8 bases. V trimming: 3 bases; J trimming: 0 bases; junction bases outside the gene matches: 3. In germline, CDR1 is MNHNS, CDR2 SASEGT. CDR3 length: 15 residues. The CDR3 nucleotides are TGTGCCAGCAGTGACACAGGGGGAGTGAACACTGAAGCTTTCTTT. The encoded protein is CASSDTGGVNTEAFF.

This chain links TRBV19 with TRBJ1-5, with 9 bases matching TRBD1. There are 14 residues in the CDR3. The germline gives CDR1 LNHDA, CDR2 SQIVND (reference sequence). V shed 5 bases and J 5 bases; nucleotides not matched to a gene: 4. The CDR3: CASSPRQGDQPQHF. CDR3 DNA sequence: TGTGCCAGTAGTCCCAGACAGGGGGATCAGCCCCAGCATTTT.

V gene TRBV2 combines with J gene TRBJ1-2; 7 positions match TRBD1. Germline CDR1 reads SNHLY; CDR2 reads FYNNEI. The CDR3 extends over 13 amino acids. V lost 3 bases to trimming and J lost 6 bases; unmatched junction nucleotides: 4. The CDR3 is CASSDDRVDGYTF. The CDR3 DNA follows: TGTGCCAGCAGTGATGACAGGGTCGATGGCTACACCTTC.

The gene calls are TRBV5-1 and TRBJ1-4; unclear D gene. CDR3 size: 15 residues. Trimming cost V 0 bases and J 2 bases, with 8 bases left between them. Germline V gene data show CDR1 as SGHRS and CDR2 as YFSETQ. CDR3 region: CASSLDHGTNEKLFF. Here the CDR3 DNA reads TGCGCCAGCAGCTTGGATCACGGGACTAATGAAAAACTGTTTTTT.

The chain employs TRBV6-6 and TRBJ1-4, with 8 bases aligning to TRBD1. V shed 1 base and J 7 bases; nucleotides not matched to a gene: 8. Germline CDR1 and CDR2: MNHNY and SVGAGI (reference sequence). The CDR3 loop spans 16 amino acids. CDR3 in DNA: TGTGCCAGCAGTTACTTCCCGGACAGGGCTGGTGAAAAACTGTTTTTT. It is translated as CASSYFPDRAGEKLFF.

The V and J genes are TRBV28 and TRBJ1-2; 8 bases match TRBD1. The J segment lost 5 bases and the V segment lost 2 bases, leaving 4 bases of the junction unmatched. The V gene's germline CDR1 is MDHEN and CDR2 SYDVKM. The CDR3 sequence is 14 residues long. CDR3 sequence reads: CASSLPDRVYGYTF. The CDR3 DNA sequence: TGTGCCAGCAGTTTACCGGACAGGGTGTATGGCTACACCTTC.

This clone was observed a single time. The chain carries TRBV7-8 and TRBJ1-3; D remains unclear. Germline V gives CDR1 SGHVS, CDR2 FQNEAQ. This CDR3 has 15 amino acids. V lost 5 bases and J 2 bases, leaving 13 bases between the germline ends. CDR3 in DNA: TGTGCCAGCAGCCCCCCCTCAAGTACTGGAAACACCATATATTTT. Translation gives CASSPPSSTGNTIYF.

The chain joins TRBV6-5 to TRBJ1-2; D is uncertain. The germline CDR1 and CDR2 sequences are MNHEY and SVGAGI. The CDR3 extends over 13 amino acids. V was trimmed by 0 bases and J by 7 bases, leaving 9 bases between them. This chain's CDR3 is CASSYSTVSGYTF. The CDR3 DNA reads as TGTGCCAGCAGTTACTCCACGGTATCTGGCTACACCTTC.